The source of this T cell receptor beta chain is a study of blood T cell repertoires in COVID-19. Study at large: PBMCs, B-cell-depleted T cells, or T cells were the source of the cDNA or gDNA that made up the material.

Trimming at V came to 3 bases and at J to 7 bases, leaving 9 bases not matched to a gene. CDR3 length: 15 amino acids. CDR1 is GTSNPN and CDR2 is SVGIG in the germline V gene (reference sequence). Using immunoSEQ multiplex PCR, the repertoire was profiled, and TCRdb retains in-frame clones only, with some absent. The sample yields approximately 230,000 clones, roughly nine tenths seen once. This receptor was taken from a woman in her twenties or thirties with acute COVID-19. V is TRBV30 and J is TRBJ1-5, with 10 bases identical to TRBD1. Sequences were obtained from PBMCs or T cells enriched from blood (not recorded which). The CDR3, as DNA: TGTGCCTGGAGCGGGGGGACAGGGGCTGGACAGCCCCAGCATTTT. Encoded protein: CAWSGGTGAGQPQHF.